The 12 T cell receptor beta chains below were found in one sample sequenced in a study of beta chain features in type 1 diabetes. Sequenced material consisted of expressed TCRB transcripts (all of the isolated RNA was reverse transcribed). Produced via immunoSEQ multiplex PCR; TCRdb's table is partial and in-frame only. Among about 220,000 clones listed, 9.5% to 13% were seen once. The sample was central memory CD4+ T cells from blood. These receptor sequences come from a man aged 18 to 30 in good health.

The V call is TRBV6-5, the J call TRBJ2-7, with D possibly being TRBD1 or TRBD2 (5 bases each). Germline lookup yields CDR1 MNHEY and CDR2 SVGAGI. This CDR3 comprises 15 residues. The V end lost 2 bases, the J end lost 5 bases, and 16 bases lay between the germline ends. In DNA form, the CDR3 reads TGTGCCAGCAGTTACCAGGCAGGGCGGGCTAACGAGCAGTACTTC. The encoded protein is CASSYQAGRANEQYF.

This clone occurred a few times. The chain couples TRBV7-9 to TRBJ2-5; 10 positions agree with TRBD2. The trim removed 5 bases at V and 0 bases at J, leaving 12 bases unmatched. The CDR3 sequence is 18 residues long. CDR1 is SEHNR and CDR2 is FQNEAQ in the germline V gene (reference sequence). The CDR3 spells CASSPPSGRGKYQETQYF. In nucleotides, the CDR3 is TGTGCCAGCAGCCCCCCGAGCGGGAGGGGAAAGTACCAAGAGACCCAGTACTTC.

The chain has TRBV5-6 and TRBJ2-1; no firm D call. The V end was cut by 1 base, the J end by 0 bases, with 8 bases between. Per the germline V gene, CDR1 is SGHDT and CDR2 is YYEEEE. The CDR3 runs to 15 residues. CDR3: CASSLRKSSYNEQFF. In DNA form, the CDR3 reads TGTGCCAGCAGCTTGAGGAAGAGCTCCTACAATGAGCAGTTCTTC.

This clone came up a few times. CDR3 loop: CASRSGGTYEQYF. CDR3 nucleotide sequence: TGTGCCAGCAGGTCCGGGGGAACCTACGAGCAGTACTTC. The chain links TRBV25-1 to TRBJ2-7, with D maybe TRBD2 (6 bases). V lost 6 bases and J lost 2, with 11 bases in between. The CDR3 covers 13 residues. CDR1 is MGHDK and CDR2 is SYGVNS in the germline V gene.

The chain combines TRBV7-3 with TRBJ1-1; no clear D gene. CDR3 length equals 14 residues. V was trimmed by 1 base and J by 1 base, leaving 7 bases between them. From germline, CDR1 is SGHTA and CDR2 FQGTGA. CDR3 sequence (DNA): TGTGCCAGCAGCTTAATGGCAGAGAACACTGAAGCTTTCTTT. It translates to CASSLMAENTEAFF.

The chain uses TRBV6-5 and TRBJ2-2; D ambiguous. The CDR3 sequence is 13 residues long. From germline, CDR1 is MNHEY and CDR2 SVGAGI. V lost 7 bases and J 6 bases, leaving 12 bases between the germline ends. CDR3 sequence reads: CASTQTSPGELFF. CDR3 DNA: TGTGCCAGCACCCAGACCTCCCCCGGGGAGCTGTTTTTT.

J is TRBJ2-2 and V is TRBV30, with 8 bases that match TRBD1. The germline V gene has CDR1 GTSNPN and CDR2 SVGIG (reference sequence). The CDR3 runs 18 residues. V dropped 3 bases and J dropped 4; count of bases not matched to a gene: 16. Here the CDR3 DNA reads TGTGCCTGGAGGGCAGGAAGATTACAGGGGGAACTCACCGGGGAGCTGTTTTTT. Translating it yields CAWRAGRLQGELTGELFF.

This clone appeared many times. The chain links TRBV7-2 to TRBJ2-1; D unresolved. Deletions cut 6 bases from V and 13 bases from J, with 16 bases between. The CDR3 length is 12 residues. Germline CDR1 is SGHTA and CDR2 is FQGNSA. CDR3 coding DNA: TGTGCCAGCAGTCCTAAGATCATCGGTCAGTTCTTC. It translates to CASSPKIIGQFF. The full variable domain, in which reference TRBV7-2 and TRBJ2-1 provide the parts outside the CDR3, is GAGVSQSPSNKVTEKGKDVELRCDPISGHTALYWYRQSLGQGLEFLIYFQGNSAPDKSGLPSDRFSAERTGGSVSTLTIQRTQQEDSAVYLCASSPKIIGQFFGPGTRLTVL.

The table lists this clone with a few counts. A read error may explain this, as a much larger clone is one base away. V usage is TRBV7-8 and J usage is TRBJ2-1, with 10 bases that match TRBD2. Germline values: CDR1 SGHVS, CDR2 FQNEAQ. CDR3 length equals 16 residues. The junction had 1 base not matched to a gene; V was cut back by 0 bases and J by 2 bases. CDR3 bases: TGTGCCAGCAGCTTAGCCCTAGCGGGAGCCTACAATGAGCAGTTCTTC. The encoded protein is CASSLALAGAYNEQFF.

The rearrangement links TRBV6-5 to TRBJ2-1, with TRBD1 matching over 12 bases. V lost 10 bases to trimming and J lost 6 bases; unmatched junction nucleotides: 7. CDR3 length: 14 amino acids. Per the germline V gene, CDR1 is MNHEY and CDR2 is SVGAGI. CDR3 sequence: CATIGDRGLNEQFF. The CDR3 nucleotides read TGTGCCACTATCGGGGACAGGGGGCTCAATGAGCAGTTCTTC.

The gene calls are TRBV7-8 and TRBJ2-1, with 7 bases aligning to TRBD2. The V segment lost 5 bases and the J segment 12 bases; nucleotides outside the gene matches: 19. Germline V CDR1 and CDR2: SGHVS, FQNEAQ. The CDR3 has 16 amino acids. CDR3 in amino acids: CASSPRRSGAPPWQFF. The CDR3 DNA reads TGTGCCAGCAGCCCCCGGAGGAGCGGGGCCCCCCCTTGGCAGTTCTTC.

This clone turned up a few times. The chain joins TRBV25-1 to TRBJ2-3, with 12 bases aligning to TRBD2. The CDR3 is made up of 16 amino acids. After removal of 5 bases from V and 0 bases from J, the junction contained 3 bases not matched to a gene. CDR1 is MGHDK, CDR2 SYGVNS, per germline. The CDR3 reads CASSPGLAGSTDTQYF. The CDR3 DNA follows: TGTGCCAGCAGTCCCGGACTAGCGGGAAGCACAGATACGCAGTATTTT.